Detailed here is one TCR beta chain. Its antigen is not known. The protocol was immunoSEQ multiplex PCR, while the TCRdb copy is restricted to in-frame clones and leaves out a portion. The sample includes roughly 770,000 clones, 95% to 97% seen only once; the top ten take about 0.25%. The record originates from a study of shared clonotypes between healthy human individuals. V gave up 7 bases and J gave up 1 base; unmatched junction bases: 1. This CDR3 comprises 12 residues. The germline gives CDR1 SQVTM, CDR2 ANQGSEA. Study-level findings and limits: Larger estimated richness was generally seen in naive subsets than in memory subsets. Clonotype sharing across a few donors was observed for around 4.8% of naive CD4 clonotypes.

As defined, naive CD8 cells were CD45RO-negative and positively selected for CCR7, with terminally differentiated effector memory CD45RA+ cells excluded. The V and J genes are TRBV29-1 and TRBJ1-5; TRBD1 aligns across 7 bases. Sequencing used naive CD8+ T cells sorted from blood. This sequence originates from a young man in good health. The CDR3 region has the DNA TGCAGCGCGACAGGGAGCAATCAGCCCCAGCATTTT. It specifies CSATGSNQPQHF.